This TCR beta chain was captured by sequencing in a study of cytomegalovirus exposure and HLA in healthy donors. Overall study context: For the approximately 390 genotyped donors, approximately 82% fell within the Caucasian-associated ancestry cluster. Study-wide results and caveats: Specificity of three CMV-associated chains for CMV antigens was verified in vitro. Some V segments, TRBV6-2 and TRBV6-3 among them, were indistinguishable and were therefore excluded.

As concerns this clone: Its antigen is unidentified.

CDR1 is MGHRA and CDR2 is YSYEKL in the germline V gene. The CDR3 is 16 amino acids. The germline V and J ends were trimmed by 4 bases and 0 bases, with 13 bases remaining between them. In the PCR, 60 Vbeta and 13 Jbeta primers were used. Sequencing used immunoSEQ multiplex PCR; TCRdb keeps in-frame clones, though not all of them. The listing records around 70,000 clones. This sequence joins TRBV4-1 and TRBJ1-3; no firm D call. Specimen: PBMCs. The TCR comes from a female donor in good health and CMV-seropositive. The CDR3 DNA follows: TGCGCCAGCAGCCGCCAAGGGAGTCTCTCTGGAAACACCATATATTTT. The encoded protein is CASSRQGSLSGNTIYF.